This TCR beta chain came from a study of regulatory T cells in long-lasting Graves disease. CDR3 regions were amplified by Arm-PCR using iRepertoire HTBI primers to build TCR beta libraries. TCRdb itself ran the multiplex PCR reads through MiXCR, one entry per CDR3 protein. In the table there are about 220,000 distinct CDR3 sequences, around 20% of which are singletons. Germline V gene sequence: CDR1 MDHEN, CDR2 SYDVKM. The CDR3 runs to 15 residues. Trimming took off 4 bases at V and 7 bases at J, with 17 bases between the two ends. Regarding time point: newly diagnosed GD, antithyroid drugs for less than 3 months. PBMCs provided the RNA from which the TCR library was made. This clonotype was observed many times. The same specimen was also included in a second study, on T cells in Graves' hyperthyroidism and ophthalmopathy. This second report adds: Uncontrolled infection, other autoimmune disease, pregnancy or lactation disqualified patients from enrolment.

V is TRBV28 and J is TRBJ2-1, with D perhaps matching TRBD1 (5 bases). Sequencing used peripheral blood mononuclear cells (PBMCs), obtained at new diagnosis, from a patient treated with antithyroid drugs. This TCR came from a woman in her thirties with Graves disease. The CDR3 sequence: CASSYQGVLRNEQFF. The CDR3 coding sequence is TGTGCCAGCAGTTATCAGGGCGTCCTACGGAATGAGCAGTTCTTC.